This TCR beta chain is from a study of shared clonotypes between healthy human individuals. At the level of the study: The people who gave samples were a couple of women and a few men aged 18 to 49.

Germline V gene lookup returns CDR1 SGHRS and CDR2 YFSETQ. The CDR3 extends over 16 amino acids. Trimming cost V 0 bases and J 3 bases, with 16 bases left between them. The assay ran at deep level. Only in-frame clones appear in the TCRdb table, and some are missing; sequencing was by immunoSEQ multiplex PCR. The sample holds 2 million to 2.5 million clones, roughly 96% seen once. Adults of Caucasian background living in Nashville, Tennessee made up all donors. Researchers partitioned CD4+ cells into CD45RA+ naive and CD45RA-negative memory subsets. This chain joins TRBV5-1 and TRBJ2-7; no clear D. The sequencing sample was made of naive CD4+ T cells sorted from blood. The subset is: CD45RA+ positively selected. This receptor was taken from a man aged 18-30 years in good health. The CDR3 bases are TGCGCCAGCAGCTTGGATGACACCCCTTCTTTCTACGAGCAGTACTTC. As protein: CASSLDDTPSFYEQYF.